The clone carrying this T cell receptor (beta chain) turned up a few times. The target antigen is unknown. The data were taken from a study of T cell responses to AZD1222 COVID-19 vaccine. Study-wide background: Researchers grouped second doses given at about 4 or about 12 weeks into one pool.

Overall study findings and caveats: Nearly half of spike-specific TCRs reportedly target variant regions that are unmutated in the B.1.351 and B.1.1.7 variants. Clonal diversity was possibly underestimated, and the donors were mostly white British, with more females.

Germline lookup yields CDR1 MNHNS and CDR2 SASEGT. The CDR3 totals 14 residues. V gave up 3 bases and J gave up 2 bases; unmatched junction bases: 2. TCRdb's copy holds only in-frame clones and misses some; the assay was immunoSEQ multiplex PCR. This table has about 150,000 clones, around nine tenths appearing once. The sample here was peripheral blood, taken on day 0 of AZD1222 vaccination. The chain recombines TRBV6-1 with TRBJ2-7; 9 nucleotides match TRBD1. This TCR was recovered from an adult in good health. The CDR3 loop is CASSDRQGAYEQYF. The CDR3 DNA is TGTGCCAGCAGTGACCGACAGGGGGCCTACGAGCAGTACTTC.